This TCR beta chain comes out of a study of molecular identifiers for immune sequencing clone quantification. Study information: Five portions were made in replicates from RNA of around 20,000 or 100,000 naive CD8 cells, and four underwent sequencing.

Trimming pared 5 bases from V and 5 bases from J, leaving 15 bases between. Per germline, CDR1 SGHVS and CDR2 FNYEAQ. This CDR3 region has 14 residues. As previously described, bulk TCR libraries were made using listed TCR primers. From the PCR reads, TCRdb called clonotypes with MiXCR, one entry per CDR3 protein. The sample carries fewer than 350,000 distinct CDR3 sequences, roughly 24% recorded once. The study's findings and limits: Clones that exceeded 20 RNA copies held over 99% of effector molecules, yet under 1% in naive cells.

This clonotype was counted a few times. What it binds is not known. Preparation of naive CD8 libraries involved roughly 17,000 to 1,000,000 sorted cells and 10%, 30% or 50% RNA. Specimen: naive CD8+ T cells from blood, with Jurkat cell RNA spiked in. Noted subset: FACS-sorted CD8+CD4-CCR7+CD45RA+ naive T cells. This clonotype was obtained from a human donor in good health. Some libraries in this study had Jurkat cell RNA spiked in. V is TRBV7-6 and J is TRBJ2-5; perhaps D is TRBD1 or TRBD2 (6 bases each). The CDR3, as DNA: TGTGCCAGCAGCGCCTTTGGGGGGCGGGAGACCCAGTACTTC. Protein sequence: CASSAFGGRETQYF.